The clone carrying this T cell receptor (beta chain) was seen more than once but under ten times. The source of the sample is a study of blood T cell repertoires in COVID-19. Study overall: The analysed material was cDNA or gDNA that came from T cells, B-cell-depleted T cells, or PBMCs.

The table came from immunoSEQ multiplex PCR; TCRdb's copy has only in-frame clones and leaves some out. The table lists some 150,000 clones, roughly nine tenths of them singletons. Losses at the gene ends were 2 bases for V and 3 bases for J; bases not matched to a gene: 4. CDR1 and CDR2 from the germline V gene are ENHRY and SYGVKD. CDR3 length equals 15 residues. Material for sequencing was peripheral blood. The chain carries TRBV10-3 and TRBJ2-3; 8 positions match TRBD1. This TCR came from a man in his 60s with acute or convalescent COVID-19. The CDR3 DNA follows: TGTGCCATCAGTGAGGGACAGGGTATAACAGATACGCAGTATTTT. Translating gives CAISEGQGITDTQYF.